A selection of T cell receptor beta chains follows, all from one sample in a study of T cell changes during pregnancy in multiple sclerosis. Repertoires were generated with immunoSEQ multiplex PCR, while TCRdb's copy carries only in-frame clones and drops some. The sample lists around 80,000 clones, about 90% occurring once. The specimen comprised peripheral blood, sampled before pregnancy. The receptors come from a female donor with multiple sclerosis, enrolled in a pregnancy study. CDR3s include the opening cysteine and the closing phenylalanine or tryptophan. A D gene is named only where the DNA matches it firmly. Some rows have no size entry. The others give once, few or many, or a class for an expanded clone.

size: NA
J: TRBJ1-1
V: TRBV19
D: TRBD1
DNA: TGTGCCAGTAGCCGTGACAGGGTGAGAGGGACTGAAGCTTTCTTT
CDR3: CASSRDRVRGTEAFF

size: once
J: TRBJ1-5
V: TRBV25-1
D: TRBD1
DNA: TGTGCCAGCAGTGAATACGGGACAGGGATCAATCAGCCCCAGCATTTT
CDR3: CASSEYGTGINQPQHF

size: NA
J: TRBJ2-7
V: TRBV5-1
D: TRBD2
DNA: TGCGCCAGCAGCCTCTGGGTGGCGGGAGAAGAGCAGTACTTC
CDR3: CASSLWVAGEEQYF

size: NA
J: TRBJ2-3
V: TRBV6-5
D: TRBD2
DNA: TGTGCCAGCAGTTACGCGGGGGGGCCCCCAGATACGCAGTATTTT
CDR3: CASSYAGGPPDTQYF

size: NA
J: TRBJ1-4
V: TRBV27
D: TRBD1
DNA: TGTGCCAGCAGTTCCCTCCCGGGACAGCATGAAAAACTGTTTTTT
CDR3: CASSSLPGQHEKLFF

size: NA
J: TRBJ2-1
V: TRBV2
D: TRBD1
DNA: TGTGCCAGCAGCGGGACAGGGGCCCATGAGCAGTTCTTC
CDR3: CASSGTGAHEQFF

size: NA
J: TRBJ1-2
V: TRBV19
D: NA
DNA: TGTGCCAGTGCCCAGGTTGGCTATGGCTACACCTTC
CDR3: CASAQVGYGYTF

size: NA
J: TRBJ1-6
V: TRBV4-1
D: NA
DNA: TGCGCCAGCAGCCAAGATGACAGCAGCTCCTATAATTCACCCCTCCACTTT
CDR3: CASSQDDSSSYNSPLHF

size: NA
J: TRBJ1-6
V: TRBV6-6
D: NA
DNA: TGTGCCAGCAGTTACTCTAGAGGATTTGATAATTCACCCCTCCACTTT
CDR3: CASSYSRGFDNSPLHF

size: NA
J: TRBJ1-2
V: TRBV27
D: TRBD1
DNA: TGTGCCAGCACCACCCGACAGGGGAACTATGGCTACACCTTC
CDR3: CASTTRQGNYGYTF

size: NA
J: TRBJ1-5
V: TRBV7-8
D: TRBD1
DNA: TGTGCCAGCAGCCCCAAGGTTGGACAGGGAAAGGGGGCCCAGCATTTT
CDR3: CASSPKVGQGKGAQHF

size: NA
J: TRBJ2-7
V: TRBV4-2
D: TRBD2
DNA: TGTGCCAGCAGCCTCTGGGAGGGCGGGGCCTCGGGGGAGCAGTACTTC
CDR3: CASSLWEGGASGEQYF

size: NA
J: TRBJ2-4
V: TRBV4-1
D: NA
DNA: TGCGCCAGCAGCCCAGGGAACGGAGGGTCCCTAGCCAAAAACATTCAGTACTTC
CDR3: CASSPGNGGSLAKNIQYF

size: once
J: TRBJ1-3
V: TRBV19
D: NA
DNA: TGTGCCAGTAGTCTTCAGGGCTTCGAAAACACCATATATTTT
CDR3: CASSLQGFENTIYF

size: NA
J: TRBJ2-5
V: TRBV13
D: NA
DNA: TGTGCCAGCAGACACTATAGCGGACAAGAGACCCAGTACTTC
CDR3: CASRHYSGQETQYF

size: NA
J: TRBJ1-1
V: TRBV6-1
D: NA
DNA: TGTGCCAGCAGGTTGGACAGAGCCATGAACACTGAAGCTTTCTTT
CDR3: CASRLDRAMNTEAFF

size: NA
J: TRBJ2-3
V: TRBV11-2
D: NA
DNA: TGTGCCAGCAGCTCGGCAGATACGCAGTATTTT
CDR3: CASSSADTQYF

size: NA
J: TRBJ2-1
V: TRBV10-2
D: TRBD2
DNA: TGCGCCAGCAGTGGGACTAGCGGCTACAATGAGCAGTTCTTC
CDR3: CASSGTSGYNEQFF

size: NA
J: TRBJ2-2
V: TRBV30
D: NA
DNA: TGTGCCTGGAGTGTACTTCCGGGCACCGGGGAGCTGTTTTTT
CDR3: CAWSVLPGTGELFF

size: NA
J: TRBJ2-5
V: TRBV7-7
D: TRBD2
DNA: TGTGCTAGCAGCTTAGTGGGAGGGCAGCAAGAGACCCAGTACTTC
CDR3: CASSLVGGQQETQYF

size: NA
J: TRBJ2-7
V: TRBV4-1
D: TRBD1
DNA: TGCGCCAGCAGCCGAATGTTGGACAGGGCCTACGAGCAGTACTTC
CDR3: CASSRMLDRAYEQYF

size: NA
J: TRBJ2-1
V: TRBV12-5
D: TRBD2
DNA: TGTGCTAGTGGACCTCCGGGGGGCTCCTACAATGAGCAGTTCTTC
CDR3: CASGPPGGSYNEQFF

size: few
J: TRBJ1-1
V: TRBV5-6
D: NA
DNA: TGTGCCAGCAGCTTAGGACACCGAGAGGAAGCTTTCTTT
CDR3: CASSLGHREEAFF

size: NA
J: TRBJ1-6
V: TRBV7-6
D: NA
DNA: TGTGCCAGCAGCTTAGGGGGGGTTTCACCCCTCCACTTT
CDR3: CASSLGGVSPLHF

size: NA
J: TRBJ1-5
V: TRBV7-6
D: NA
DNA: TGTGCCAGCAGCCCTATGACAGGTTATAGCAATCAGCCCCAGCATTTT
CDR3: CASSPMTGYSNQPQHF

size: NA
J: TRBJ2-1
V: TRBV11-2
D: NA
DNA: TGTGCCAGCAGCCCTGGCTCGGGGCAGTTCTTC
CDR3: CASSPGSGQFF

size: NA
J: TRBJ1-1
V: TRBV19
D: TRBD1
DNA: TGTGCCAGTAGTGTGGGACAGGGGAACACTGAAGCTTTCTTT
CDR3: CASSVGQGNTEAFF

size: NA
J: TRBJ2-1
V: TRBV29-1
D: TRBD2
DNA: TGCAGCGTTGACAAATTCGCAACTAGCGGGGGGCGGGATGAGCAGTTCTTC
CDR3: CSVDKFATSGGRDEQFF

size: NA
J: TRBJ1-5
V: TRBV4-1
D: NA
DNA: TGCGCCAGCAGCCAAGCCCCCCTCCTAAATCAGCCCCAGCATTTT
CDR3: CASSQAPLLNQPQHF

size: NA
J: TRBJ2-7
V: TRBV2
D: TRBD1
DNA: TGTGCCAGCAGCCAAAGACAGGGGGGTGTCGAGCAGTACTTC
CDR3: CASSQRQGGVEQYF

size: NA
J: TRBJ1-1
V: TRBV27
D: TRBD1
DNA: TGTGCCAGCAGTGCGACAGGGCACACTGAAGCTTTCTTT
CDR3: CASSATGHTEAFF

size: few
J: TRBJ1-1
V: TRBV2
D: NA
DNA: TGTGCCAGCCTGTGGGGAGGCACTGAAGCTTTCTTT
CDR3: CASLWGGTEAFF

size: NA
J: TRBJ1-3
V: TRBV6-4
D: TRBD1
DNA: TGTGTCAGCGGGACAGGTATGAAAGGAAACACCATATATTTT
CDR3: CVSGTGMKGNTIYF